These T cell receptor beta chains were read from a single sample in a study of beta chain features in type 1 diabetes. The assay was immunoSEQ multiplex PCR, and TCRdb's table has in-frame clones only and misses some. The sample has some 330,000 clones; 11% are singletons. The sequencing input was naive CD4+ T cells from blood. These receptors were obtained from a woman aged 25 to 39 in good health. The CDR3 runs from the conserved cysteine through the conserved F or W. D genes are given only for firm matches. Size is omitted from some rows. Given values are once, few, many or a class for expanded clones.

clone_size: NA
d_call: TRBD1
j_call: TRBJ2-7
v_call: TRBV6-5
cdr3_aa: CASSRDRGLNEQYF
cdr3_nt: TGTGCCAGCAGCCGGGACAGGGGGCTTAACGAGCAGTACTTC

clone_size: few
d_call: NA
j_call: TRBJ1-5
v_call: TRBV19
cdr3_aa: CASSVDRINQPQHF
cdr3_nt: TGTGCCAGTAGTGTGGACAGAATAAATCAGCCCCAGCATTTT

clone_size: NA
d_call: TRBD1
j_call: TRBJ1-2
v_call: TRBV28
cdr3_aa: CASLNPQTAGGYYGYTF
cdr3_nt: TGTGCCAGCCTGAACCCCCAAACGGCAGGGGGCTACTATGGCTACACCTTC

clone_size: NA
d_call: NA
j_call: TRBJ1-1
v_call: TRBV7-9
cdr3_aa: CASNSVAEAFF
cdr3_nt: TGTGCCAGCAATTCGGTTGCTGAAGCTTTCTTT

clone_size: few
d_call: TRBD1
j_call: TRBJ1-5
v_call: TRBV9
cdr3_aa: CASSATGGFNQPQHF
cdr3_nt: TGTGCCAGCAGCGCAACAGGGGGCTTCAATCAGCCCCAGCATTTT

clone_size: NA
d_call: NA
j_call: TRBJ1-1
v_call: TRBV30
cdr3_aa: CAHLRGGTYTEAFF
cdr3_nt: TGTGCCCACTTACGCGGGGGCACATACACTGAAGCTTTCTTT

clone_size: NA
d_call: NA
j_call: TRBJ2-5
v_call: TRBV9
cdr3_aa: CASSVDSQLQETQYF
cdr3_nt: TGTGCCAGCAGCGTAGACTCCCAACTCCAAGAGACCCAGTACTTC

clone_size: NA
d_call: NA
j_call: TRBJ1-1
v_call: TRBV29-1
cdr3_aa: CSVTTGRGTEAFF
cdr3_nt: TGCAGCGTTACCACAGGTAGGGGCACTGAAGCTTTCTTT

clone_size: NA
d_call: NA
j_call: TRBJ2-7
v_call: TRBV18
cdr3_aa: CASSPDWSSYEQYF
cdr3_nt: TGTGCCAGCTCACCAGACTGGAGCTCCTACGAGCAGTACTTC

clone_size: few
d_call: TRBD2
j_call: TRBJ2-3
v_call: TRBV28
cdr3_aa: CASSTDSGRGTDTQYF
cdr3_nt: TGTGCCAGCAGTACCGATAGCGGGAGGGGGACAGATACGCAGTATTTT

clone_size: NA
d_call: TRBD2
j_call: TRBJ2-5
v_call: TRBV9
cdr3_aa: CASSEGLAGVETQYF
cdr3_nt: TGTGCCAGCAGCGAAGGACTAGCGGGAGTAGAGACCCAGTACTTC

clone_size: few
d_call: TRBD2
j_call: TRBJ2-2
v_call: TRBV29-1
cdr3_aa: CSVGRGATDTGELFF
cdr3_nt: TGCAGCGTCGGGAGGGGGGCGACCGACACCGGGGAGCTGTTTTTT

clone_size: NA
d_call: TRBD2
j_call: TRBJ2-7
v_call: TRBV30
cdr3_aa: CAWSELAHEQYF
cdr3_nt: TGTGCCTGGAGTGAACTAGCGCACGAGCAGTACTTC

clone_size: few
d_call: TRBD1
j_call: TRBJ1-1
v_call: TRBV7-3
cdr3_aa: CASSLQGATEAFF
cdr3_nt: TGTGCCAGCAGCCTTCAGGGGGCCACTGAAGCTTTCTTT

clone_size: few
d_call: NA
j_call: TRBJ2-3
v_call: TRBV7-2
cdr3_aa: CASSPRTASTDTQYF
cdr3_nt: TGTGCCAGCAGCCCGCGGACAGCTAGCACAGATACGCAGTATTTT

clone_size: few
d_call: NA
j_call: TRBJ2-7
v_call: TRBV6-1
cdr3_aa: CASSANYEQYF
cdr3_nt: TGTGCCAGCAGCGCTAACTACGAGCAGTACTTC

clone_size: NA
d_call: NA
j_call: TRBJ1-1
v_call: TRBV4-3
cdr3_aa: CASSPQLDTMNTEAFF
cdr3_nt: TGCGCCAGCAGCCCCCAGTTAGACACAATGAACACTGAAGCTTTCTTT

clone_size: NA
d_call: NA
j_call: TRBJ1-1
v_call: TRBV21-1
cdr3_aa: CASSTITEAFF
cdr3_nt: TGTGCCAGCAGTACTATTACTGAAGCTTTCTTT

clone_size: few
d_call: NA
j_call: TRBJ2-2
v_call: TRBV4-2
cdr3_aa: CASSRRDLNTGELFF
cdr3_nt: TGTGCCAGCAGCCGCAGGGATTTGAACACCGGGGAGCTGTTTTTT

clone_size: NA
d_call: TRBD2
j_call: TRBJ2-1
v_call: TRBV19
cdr3_aa: CASSPSGTPPNEQFF
cdr3_nt: TGTGCCAGTAGCCCAAGCGGGACCCCCCCCAATGAGCAGTTCTTC

clone_size: NA
d_call: TRBD1
j_call: TRBJ2-2
v_call: TRBV29-1
cdr3_aa: CSVVGQANTGELFF
cdr3_nt: TGCAGCGTTGTTGGACAGGCGAACACCGGGGAGCTGTTTTTT

clone_size: few
d_call: NA
j_call: TRBJ2-7
v_call: TRBV28
cdr3_aa: CASSFIASSYEQYF
cdr3_nt: TGTGCCAGCAGTTTTATCGCGAGCTCCTACGAGCAGTACTTC

clone_size: few
d_call: TRBD1
j_call: TRBJ2-2
v_call: TRBV19
cdr3_aa: CASSMVQGAGELFF
cdr3_nt: TGTGCCAGTAGTATGGTCCAGGGGGCCGGGGAGCTGTTTTTT

clone_size: NA
d_call: NA
j_call: TRBJ2-5
v_call: TRBV19
cdr3_aa: CASSIGPHQETQYF
cdr3_nt: TGTGCCAGTAGTATAGGGCCACACCAAGAGACCCAGTACTTC

clone_size: NA
d_call: NA
j_call: TRBJ2-1
v_call: TRBV7-2
cdr3_aa: CASSLARPGLKRRNEQFF
cdr3_nt: TGTGCCAGCAGCTTAGCGCGGCCGGGACTTAAGCGCCGAAATGAGCAGTTCTTC

clone_size: NA
d_call: NA
j_call: TRBJ2-7
v_call: TRBV5-1
cdr3_aa: CASSLDPAGANLYEQYF
cdr3_nt: TGCGCCAGCAGCTTGGATCCAGCGGGTGCGAACCTCTACGAGCAGTACTTC

clone_size: few
d_call: NA
j_call: TRBJ2-6
v_call: TRBV28
cdr3_aa: CASSSNRHSGANVLTF
cdr3_nt: TGTGCCAGCAGTTCAAACAGACACTCTGGGGCCAACGTCCTGACTTTC

clone_size: once
d_call: NA
j_call: TRBJ2-1
v_call: TRBV9
cdr3_aa: CASSVESIPNEQFF
cdr3_nt: TGTGCCAGCAGCGTAGAGTCTATCCCCAATGAGCAGTTCTTC

clone_size: NA
d_call: NA
j_call: TRBJ2-2
v_call: TRBV7-8
cdr3_aa: CASSLAVVPGSNTGELFF
cdr3_nt: TGTGCCAGCAGCTTAGCTGTCGTCCCAGGGTCGAACACCGGGGAGCTGTTTTTT

clone_size: few
d_call: NA
j_call: TRBJ2-7
v_call: TRBV21-1
cdr3_aa: CASSARTGSGEQYF
cdr3_nt: TGTGCCAGCAGCGCCAGGACAGGCTCGGGGGAGCAGTACTTC

clone_size: NA
d_call: TRBD1
j_call: TRBJ2-3
v_call: TRBV5-4
cdr3_aa: CASSSKGQGGTDTQYF
cdr3_nt: TGTGCCAGCAGCTCCAAAGGACAGGGGGGCACAGATACGCAGTATTTT

clone_size: few
d_call: TRBD1
j_call: TRBJ1-1
v_call: TRBV10-3
cdr3_aa: CAISKGQLTEAFF
cdr3_nt: TGTGCCATCAGTAAGGGACAGCTCACTGAAGCTTTCTTT

clone_size: few
d_call: NA
j_call: TRBJ1-3
v_call: TRBV28
cdr3_aa: CASRGAGNTIYF
cdr3_nt: TGTGCCAGCAGGGGAGCTGGAAACACCATATATTTT

clone_size: NA
d_call: NA
j_call: TRBJ1-5
v_call: TRBV11-2
cdr3_aa: CASSREGTSNQPQHF
cdr3_nt: TGTGCCAGCAGCCGCGAAGGGACAAGCAATCAGCCCCAGCATTTT

clone_size: few
d_call: NA
j_call: TRBJ2-1
v_call: TRBV5-1
cdr3_aa: CASSVENEQFF
cdr3_nt: TGCGCCAGCAGTGTGGAGAATGAGCAGTTCTTC

clone_size: few
d_call: NA
j_call: TRBJ2-5
v_call: TRBV18
cdr3_aa: CASSPIGLQETQYF
cdr3_nt: TGTGCCAGCTCACCAATTGGACTACAAGAGACCCAGTACTTC

clone_size: few
d_call: NA
j_call: TRBJ2-7
v_call: TRBV10-3
cdr3_aa: CAISESASGSTYEQYF
cdr3_nt: TGTGCCATCAGTGAGTCGGCCAGCGGTAGCACCTACGAGCAGTACTTC

clone_size: NA
d_call: NA
j_call: TRBJ2-7
v_call: TRBV15
cdr3_aa: CATSRDLSGSYEQYF
cdr3_nt: TGTGCCACCAGCAGAGATTTAAGCGGCTCCTACGAGCAGTACTTC

clone_size: NA
d_call: TRBD2
j_call: TRBJ2-7
v_call: TRBV6-1
cdr3_aa: CASSELAGIGEQYF
cdr3_nt: TGTGCCAGCAGTGAATTAGCGGGGATAGGTGAGCAGTACTTC

clone_size: NA
d_call: TRBD1
j_call: TRBJ2-7
v_call: TRBV6-5
cdr3_aa: CASSRDRVSYEQYF
cdr3_nt: TGTGCCAGCAGTCGGGACAGGGTGTCCTACGAGCAGTACTTC

clone_size: NA
d_call: NA
j_call: TRBJ2-6
v_call: TRBV18
cdr3_aa: CASSPPGHLSGANVLTF
cdr3_nt: TGTGCCAGCTCACCCCCGGGACACCTCTCTGGGGCCAACGTCCTGACTTTC

clone_size: few
d_call: TRBD2
j_call: TRBJ2-3
v_call: TRBV5-4
cdr3_aa: CASSFPLGLAGRADTQYF
cdr3_nt: TGTGCCAGCAGCTTTCCTCTCGGACTAGCGGGAAGGGCAGATACGCAGTATTTT

clone_size: few
d_call: NA
j_call: TRBJ1-2
v_call: TRBV28
cdr3_aa: CASSQGIRGYTF
cdr3_nt: TGTGCCAGCAGCCAGGGCATCCGCGGCTACACCTTC

clone_size: NA
d_call: NA
j_call: TRBJ2-1
v_call: TRBV7-2
cdr3_aa: CASSLVLNEQFF
cdr3_nt: TGTGCCAGCAGCTTAGTTCTGAATGAGCAGTTCTTC

clone_size: NA
d_call: NA
j_call: TRBJ1-1
v_call: TRBV25-1
cdr3_aa: CASSDSTGLGAFF
cdr3_nt: TGTGCCAGCAGTGACTCGACAGGCCTTGGAGCTTTCTTT

clone_size: few
d_call: TRBD1
j_call: TRBJ2-3
v_call: TRBV18
cdr3_aa: CASRTGLSDTQYF
cdr3_nt: TGTGCCAGCAGGACAGGGTTGTCGGATACGCAGTATTTT

clone_size: NA
d_call: TRBD2
j_call: TRBJ2-7
v_call: TRBV29-1
cdr3_aa: CSAGTSGRSSYEQYF
cdr3_nt: TGCAGCGCTGGGACTAGCGGCCGGAGCTCCTACGAGCAGTACTTC

clone_size: NA
d_call: NA
j_call: TRBJ2-5
v_call: TRBV28
cdr3_aa: CASSLGQPTGRTQYF
cdr3_nt: TGTGCCAGCAGTTTGGGACAACCCACGGGGAGGACCCAGTACTTC

clone_size: few
d_call: NA
j_call: TRBJ1-5
v_call: TRBV6-5
cdr3_aa: CASTSARGQPQHF
cdr3_nt: TGTGCCAGCACCTCTGCTCGAGGCCAGCCCCAGCATTTT

clone_size: few
d_call: TRBD1
j_call: TRBJ2-7
v_call: TRBV27
cdr3_aa: CASIATGAPKQYF
cdr3_nt: TGTGCCAGCATCGCTACAGGGGCCCCCAAGCAGTACTTC

clone_size: NA
d_call: TRBD2
j_call: TRBJ2-7
v_call: TRBV29-1
cdr3_aa: CSAGTSGRSYEQYF
cdr3_nt: TGCAGCGCCGGGACTAGCGGGAGAAGTTACGAGCAGTACTTC

clone_size: NA
d_call: NA
j_call: TRBJ2-3
v_call: TRBV7-3
cdr3_aa: CASSPPSVSDTQYF
cdr3_nt: TGTGCCAGCAGCCCCCCGAGCGTTTCAGATACGCAGTATTTT